This TCR beta chain was profiled in a study of T cell responses to AZD1222 COVID-19 vaccine. Study-level findings and limits: Donors in the cohort were predominantly white British and more often female, and clonal diversity was possibly underestimated.

A remark on this clone: What it binds is unknown.

Only in-frame clones appear in the TCRdb table, and some are missing; sequencing was by immunoSEQ multiplex PCR. The data contain 120,000 or so clones, 87% of them seen just once; the ten biggest clones take up around 9.3%. This CDR3 has 16 residues. V dropped 5 bases and J dropped 4 bases, with 21 bases sitting between them. Germline assignment: CDR1 LNHDA and CDR2 SQIVND (reference sequence). This TCR was recovered from an adult in good health. The sequences come from peripheral blood, collected on day 0 of AZD1222 vaccination. The chain recombines TRBV19 with TRBJ2-7; possible D gene TRBD1, 6 bases. The CDR3 protein is CASSRAGAVSWYEQYF. The CDR3 nucleotides read TGTGCCAGTAGTCGGGCAGGGGCCGTAAGCTGGTACGAGCAGTACTTC.